The 7 T cell receptor beta chains presented below share a single source sample, sequenced in a study of T cells in Graves' hyperthyroidism and ophthalmopathy. Amplification of TCR beta CDR3 regions was performed using RNA transcripts as template. First-round RT-PCR targeting the TCR CDR3 was performed with the HTBI primer set. MiXCR, applied by TCRdb to the multiplex PCR reads, yields one record per CDR3 protein. The table lists around 380,000 distinct CDR3 sequences, approximately 13% of them singletons. Sequencing was performed on blood. These receptors all stem from a young man with Graves' hyperthyroidism that later progressed to Graves' ophthalmopathy.

V is TRBV29-1 and J is TRBJ1-2, with D unresolved. Trimming took 1 base from V and 0 from J, leaving 6 bases between them. This CDR3 is built from 13 residues. CDR1 and CDR2 (germline): SQVTM, ANQGSEA. The CDR3, as DNA: TGCAGCGTTGAAGGAGATACTAACTATGGCTACACCTTC. It specifies CSVEGDTNYGYTF.

This clonotype was observed at least ten times. The rearrangement joins TRBV12-3 or TRBV12-4 to TRBJ1-4; possible D gene TRBD1, 6 bases. The ends were cut back, 4 bases at V and 12 bases at J, with 9 bases in the middle. CDR3 length: 11 residues. The chain's CDR3 is CASSWKGELFF. CDR3 DNA: TGTGCCAGCAGTTGGAAGGGGGAACTGTTTTTT.

The sample holds a few counts of this clonotype. V usage is TRBV6-5 and J usage is TRBJ2-7, with 9 bases fitting TRBD1. CDR1 and CDR2 (germline): MNHEY, SVGAGI. The CDR3 has 15 residues. After removal of 5 bases from V and 6 bases from J, the junction contained 11 bases not matched to a gene. CDR3 nucleotides: TGTGCCAGCAGTCCTACCGGGACAGGGTCGGGCGAGCAGTACTTC. The encoded protein is CASSPTGTGSGEQYF.

This clonotype has at least ten counts. V gene TRBV2 combines with J gene TRBJ1-2, with no clear D. V was clipped by 1 base and J by 2 bases, with 5 bases between them. The CDR3 runs 13 residues. CDR1 and CDR2 (germline): SNHLY, FYNNEI. The CDR3, as DNA: TGTGCCAGCAGTGAAGGCGGAAACTATGGCTACACCTTC. Its translation is CASSEGGNYGYTF. Using reference TRBV2 and TRBJ1-2 for the parts outside the CDR3, the full variable domain is EPEVTQTPSHQVTQMGQEVILRCVPISNHLYFYWYRQILGQKVEFLVSFYNNEISEKSEIFDDQFSVERPDGSNFTLKIRSTKLEDSAMYFCASSEGGNYGYTFGSGTRLTVV.

The rearrangement uses TRBV14 and TRBJ1-5; D is undetermined. Trimming left V 1 base short and J 8 bases short, with 15 bases between. The CDR3 loop spans 15 amino acids. The germline CDR1 and CDR2 sequences are SGHDN and FVKESK. The DNA of the CDR3 is TGTGCCAGCAGCCAAGGTTTACCGATAAGGGAGCCCCAGCATTTT. Its protein is CASSQGLPIREPQHF.

This chain joins TRBV12-3 or TRBV12-4 and TRBJ2-1; 7 bases fit TRBD1. CDR3 length equals 18 residues. V dropped 5 bases and J dropped 0; count of bases not matched to a gene: 13. CDR3 loop: CASSPGTADLNSYNEQFF. In DNA form, the CDR3 reads TGTGCCAGCAGTCCCGGGACAGCAGACTTGAACTCCTACAATGAGCAGTTCTTC.

This clonotype was picked up many times. This chain joins TRBV11-2 and TRBJ2-2; 9 bases fit TRBD2. CDR3 length: 17 amino acids. Germline V gives CDR1 SGHAT, CDR2 FQNNGV. Trimming at V came to 4 bases and at J to 6 bases, leaving 12 bases not matched to a gene. The CDR3 is CASSSVPGLAVAGELFF. CDR3 sequence (DNA): TGTGCCAGCAGCTCCGTGCCGGGACTAGCAGTTGCCGGGGAGCTGTTTTTT. The complete variable domain, with remaining parts taken from reference TRBV11-2 and TRBJ2-2, reads EAGVAQSPRYKIIEKRQSVAFWCNPISGHATLYWYQQILGQGPKLLIQFQNNGVVDDSQLPKDRFSAERLKGVDSTLKIQPAKLEDSAVYLCASSSVPGLAVAGELFFGEGSRLTVL.